This T cell receptor beta chain was identified during a study of blood T cell repertoires in COVID-19. Study background: The United States, Italy and Spain provided the acute and convalescent COVID-19 samples. From T cells, B-cell-depleted T cells, or PBMCs came the material, which was cDNA or gDNA.

The CDR3 is 16 residues long. CDR1 is LNHDA, CDR2 SQIVND, per germline (reference sequence). V was clipped by 6 bases and J by 10 bases; unmatched bases: 12. Original processing methods: Researchers report that nucleated cell counts were estimated from reference gene primer amplification. Generated by immunoSEQ multiplex PCR, the TCRdb table keeps only in-frame clones and is missing some. V, J and clone size are those of that table, while D and trimming were read from the DNA. Of some 29,000 clones listed, about 80% are singletons. The sequence came from a man aged 65 to 85 with acute or convalescent COVID-19. V gene TRBV19 combines with J gene TRBJ1-6; 10 bases agree with TRBD1. Sequenced material: peripheral blood. The CDR3 DNA sequence: TGTGCCAGTAGCCCCTCTAGGGACAGGGGCCGCTCACCCCTCCACTTT. Amino acids: CASSPSRDRGRSPLHF.